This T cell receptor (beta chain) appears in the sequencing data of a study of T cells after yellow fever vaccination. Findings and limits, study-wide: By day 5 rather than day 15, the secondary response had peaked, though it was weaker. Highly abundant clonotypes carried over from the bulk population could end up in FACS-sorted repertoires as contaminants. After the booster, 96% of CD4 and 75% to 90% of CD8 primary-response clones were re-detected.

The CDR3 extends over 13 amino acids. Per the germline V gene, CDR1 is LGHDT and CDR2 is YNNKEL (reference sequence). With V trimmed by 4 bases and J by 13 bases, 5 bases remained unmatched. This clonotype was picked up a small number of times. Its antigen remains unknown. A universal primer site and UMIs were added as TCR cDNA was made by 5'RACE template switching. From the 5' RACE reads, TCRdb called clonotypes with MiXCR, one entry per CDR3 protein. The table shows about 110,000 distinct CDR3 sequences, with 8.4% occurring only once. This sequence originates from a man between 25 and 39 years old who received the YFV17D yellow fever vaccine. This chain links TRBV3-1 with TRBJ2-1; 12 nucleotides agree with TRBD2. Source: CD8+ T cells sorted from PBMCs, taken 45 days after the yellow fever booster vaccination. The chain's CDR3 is CASSLRLAGDQFF. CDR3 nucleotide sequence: TGTGCCAGCAGCCTCCGACTAGCGGGGGACCAGTTCTTC.